The 27 T cell receptor beta chains presented below share a single source sample, sequenced in a study of T cells after yellow fever vaccination. From the 5' RACE reads, TCRdb called clonotypes with MiXCR, one entry per CDR3 protein. The repertoire consists of 230,000 or so distinct CDR3 sequences, with roughly 6.2% occurring once and the leading ten covering about 0.95%. Material: CD4+ T cells sorted from PBMCs, obtained on the day of the yellow fever booster vaccination. Every receptor here comes from a man aged 30 to 39 who received the YFV17D yellow fever vaccine.

This clonotype was detected many times. V usage is TRBV19 and J usage is TRBJ1-2; 7 bases are a match to TRBD1. Unmatched junction bases numbered 8, after V lost 9 bases and J lost 4 bases. The CDR3 is 13 amino acids. CDR1 and CDR2 from the germline V gene are LNHDA and SQIVND (reference sequence). The CDR3 DNA sequence: TGTGCCAGCAGGAGGGACAGCTTCTATGGCTACACCTTC. Its protein is CASRRDSFYGYTF.

This clonotype was seen many times. The chain combines TRBV10-3 with TRBJ2-5, with 8 positions matching TRBD1. Germline values: CDR1 ENHRY, CDR2 SYGVKD. CDR3 size: 14 residues. V shed 4 bases and J 2 bases; nucleotides not matched to a gene: 3. The DNA of the CDR3 is TGTGCCATCAGTGGGTACAGGGGGCAAGAGACCCAGTACTTC. Protein product: CAISGYRGQETQYF.

The table lists this clonotype with many counts. J is TRBJ2-3 and V is TRBV29-1; no firm D call. Germline assignment: CDR1 SQVTM and CDR2 ANQGSEA. There are 11 residues in the CDR3. V gave up 7 bases and J gave up 4 bases, with 9 bases separating them. CDR3 sequence (DNA): TGCAGCGCTGCAATAGCAGATACGCAGTATTTT. This translates into CSAAIADTQYF.

The chain has TRBV29-1 and TRBJ2-7, with TRBD1 matching over 7 bases. There are 14 residues in the CDR3. V trimming: 7 bases; J trimming: 5 bases; junction bases outside the gene matches: 14. The germline CDR1 and CDR2 sequences are SQVTM and ANQGSEA. The CDR3 region is CSARMKTGWNEQYF. DNA of the CDR3: TGCAGCGCCCGGATGAAGACAGGGTGGAACGAGCAGTACTTC.

The J gene is TRBJ1-4, the V gene TRBV30; D remains ambiguous. The CDR3 runs 13 residues. Trimming left V 3 bases short and J 8 bases short, with 13 bases between. Per the germline V gene, CDR1 is GTSNPN and CDR2 is SVGIG (reference sequence). CDR3 bases: TGTGCCTGGAGCGTGGGGTTGGCGGAAAAACTGTTTTTT. This translates into CAWSVGLAEKLFF.

A remark on this clonotype: A junction boundary mismatches the germline segment, possibly from a read error. This chain joins TRBV7-7 and TRBJ2-1, with 8 positions matching TRBD1. The germline V gene has CDR1 SSHAT and CDR2 FNYEAQ (reference sequence). CDR3 length: 15 amino acids. CDR3 DNA: TGTGCTAGCAGCTTGGGTAGGACAGGGTCGGTTGAGCAGTTCTTC. This translates into CASSLGRTGSVEQFF.

This clonotype was recorded many times. The chain joins TRBV7-9 to TRBJ1-6; D gene unclear. Germline V gene lookup returns CDR1 SEHNR and CDR2 FQNEAQ (reference sequence). The CDR3 extends over 15 amino acids. V was clipped by 2 bases and J by 5 bases, with 10 bases between them. Here the CDR3 reads CASSLSGADNSPLHF. The CDR3 nucleotides read TGTGCCAGCAGCTTAAGTGGAGCCGATAATTCACCCCTCCACTTT.

This clonotype occurred many times. The rearrangement links TRBV5-1 to TRBJ2-1, with 8 bases matching TRBD2. Germline CDR1 SGHRS, CDR2 YFSETQ. Trimming at V came to 1 base and at J to 7 bases, leaving 1 base not matched to a gene. The CDR3 runs 13 residues. The CDR3 region has the DNA TGCGCCAGCAGCTTGACGGGGGGGAATGAGCAGTTCTTC. This translates into CASSLTGGNEQFF.

The chain carries TRBV21-1 and TRBJ2-5; TRBD1, the D gene given by the table, was not confirmed from the DNA. TRBV21-1 constitutes a pseudogene. CDR3 size: 15 residues. This CDR3 reads CASSTRGGVEETQYF. The DNA of the CDR3 is TGTGCCAGCAGCACGCGTGGGGGAGTCGAAGAGACCCAGTACTTC.

The V call is TRBV9, the J call TRBJ1-3, with a tentative D call TRBD1 (5 bases). CDR3 size: 15 residues. Germline V lookup: CDR1 SGDLS, CDR2 YYNGEE. Trimming shortened V by 0 bases and J by 2 bases, and 9 bases separated the two germline ends. This chain's CDR3 is CASSVGLGAGNTIYF. As DNA, the CDR3 is TGTGCCAGCAGCGTAGGATTGGGGGCTGGAAACACCATATATTTT.

In the case of this clonotype: This clone may be a read error of a much larger clone one base away. The chain combines TRBV27 with TRBJ2-7; 7 bases are a match to TRBD1. This CDR3 is 14 amino acids long. CDR1 and CDR2 from the germline V gene are MNHEY and SMNVEV (reference sequence). CDR3 residues: CASSFRQGTYEQHF. For the CDR3, the DNA is TGTGCCAGCAGTTTTCGACAGGGAACCTACGAGCAGCACTTC.

This clonotype was recorded a few times. The chain links TRBV6-1 to TRBJ2-7, with D perhaps matching TRBD2 (6 bases). Trimming shortened V by 3 bases and J by 2 bases, and 11 bases separated the two germline ends. The CDR3 totals 14 residues. The germline V gene has CDR1 MNHNS and CDR2 SASEGT. DNA for the CDR3: TGTGCCAGCAGTGATGGGTGGGGGGCCTACGAGCAGTACTTC. Its translation is CASSDGWGAYEQYF.

This clonotype was counted ten times or more. The rearrangement links TRBV20-1 to TRBJ1-5, with D possibly being TRBD1 (5 bases). Germline V gene lookup returns CDR1 DFQATT and CDR2 SNEGSKA (reference sequence). The CDR3 has 12 residues. V gave up 6 bases and J gave up 4 bases, with 10 bases separating them. The CDR3 bases are TGCAGTGCCGGGGCAGGGAATCAGCCCCAGCATTTT. Amino acids: CSAGAGNQPQHF.

This clonotype was counted between two and nine times. J is TRBJ2-5 and V is TRBV10-3; D remains unclear. V was shortened by 4 bases and J by 5 bases, with 14 bases between the two germline ends. The germline V gene encodes CDR1 ENHRY and CDR2 SYGVKD. This CDR3 is 14 amino acids long. The CDR3 loop is CAISVGELRETQYF. The CDR3 DNA sequence: TGTGCCATCAGTGTGGGCGAATTACGGGAGACCCAGTACTTC.

V usage is TRBV5-6 and J usage is TRBJ2-3; TRBD2 matches 11 bases. V was pared by 4 bases and J by 0 bases, with 7 bases of the junction left unmatched. Germline V gene sequence: CDR1 SGHDT, CDR2 YYEEEE. This CDR3 has 17 residues. The CDR3 protein is CASSRGLAERSTDTQYF. The CDR3 DNA reads as TGTGCCAGCAGCAGGGGACTAGCGGAGCGTAGCACAGATACGCAGTATTTT.

This clonotype has a count of ten or more. The rearrangement uses TRBV3-1 and TRBJ1-5; D is ambiguous. Per germline, CDR1 LGHDT and CDR2 YNNKEL (reference sequence). V was trimmed by 5 bases and J by 5 bases, leaving 10 bases between them. The CDR3 totals 13 residues. The chain's CDR3 is CASSWTRDQPQHF. For the CDR3, the DNA is TGTGCCAGCAGCTGGACTCGGGATCAGCCCCAGCATTTT.

This clonotype was seen repeatedly, ten times or more. The chain carries TRBV5-1 and TRBJ2-5, with TRBD2 identical over 8 bases. In germline, CDR1 is SGHRS, CDR2 YFSETQ. CDR3 size: 13 residues. V lost 4 bases and J lost 5; bases outside the gene matches: 4. CDR3: CASSQAGVETQYF. DNA of the CDR3: TGCGCCAGCAGCCAAGCGGGAGTGGAGACCCAGTACTTC.

This clonotype was found many times. The chain couples TRBV12-3 or TRBV12-4 to TRBJ1-1; D is possibly TRBD1 (6 bases). The CDR3 sequence is 16 residues long. V lost 4 bases and J 1 base, leaving 16 bases between the germline ends. CDR3 in DNA: TGTGCCAGCAGTTCCCCGGGGGCGGTTTCGAACACTGAAGCTTTCTTT. Its translation is CASSSPGAVSNTEAFF.

In its sample, this clonotype was seen many times. V and J are TRBV6-2 or TRBV6-3 and TRBJ2-3; D is ambiguous. The CDR3 is made up of 13 amino acids. Germline V gene lookup returns CDR1 MNHEY and CDR2 SVGEGT. The ends were cut back, 4 bases at V and 1 base at J, with 6 bases in the middle. CDR3 sequence: CASSLARTDTQYF. The CDR3 DNA sequence: TGTGCCAGCAGTTTAGCCCGCACAGATACGCAGTATTTT.

This clonotype was seen repeatedly, ten times or more. The rearrangement joins TRBV7-3 to TRBJ2-1; the D is unclear. CDR3 length: 18 amino acids. Germline V gene lookup returns CDR1 SGHTA and CDR2 FQGTGA. Trimming shortened V by 3 bases and J by 0 bases, and 18 bases separated the two germline ends. The CDR3 protein is CASSLSLASLSSYNEQFF. The CDR3 nucleotides are TGTGCCAGCAGCTTGAGTTTGGCCTCATTGAGCTCCTACAATGAGCAGTTCTTC.

There are many counts of this clonotype. The chain combines TRBV5-1 with TRBJ2-7; a possible D gene is TRBD2 (6 bases). There are 14 residues in the CDR3. Deletions cut 3 bases from V and 3 bases from J, with 13 bases between. Germline lookup yields CDR1 SGHRS and CDR2 YFSETQ. CDR3 protein: CASSSGSGSYEQYF. The CDR3 bases are TGCGCCAGCAGCTCCGGCTCCGGGAGCTACGAGCAGTACTTC.

The table lists this clonotype with many counts. CDR3 sequence reads: CASSLSHKGTGGEQYF. The CDR3 nucleotides are TGTGCCAGCAGCTTATCCCATAAAGGGACAGGGGGCGAGCAGTACTTC. This chain links TRBV7-9 with TRBJ2-7, with TRBD1 matching over 11 bases. The CDR3 extends over 16 amino acids. J was trimmed by 6 bases and V by 2 bases; bases with no gene match: 9. Germline-derived CDR1 and CDR2 are SEHNR and FQNEAQ (reference sequence).

In this sample, this clonotype turned up many times. This sequence joins TRBV7-2 and TRBJ2-7; 7 nucleotides agree with TRBD2. J lost 5 bases, V lost 1 base, and 2 bases had no gene match. There are 13 residues in the CDR3. Germline-derived CDR1 and CDR2 are SGHTA and FQGNSA. The CDR3 sequence is CASSLGGSHEQYF. The CDR3 nucleotides read TGTGCCAGCAGCTTAGGCGGGAGCCACGAGCAGTACTTC.

This clonotype was detected a few times. The chain employs TRBV4-1 and TRBJ2-1; D remains ambiguous. Germline V gene lookup returns CDR1 MGHRA and CDR2 YSYEKL. Trimming left V 0 bases short and J 9 bases short, with 21 bases between. CDR3 length: 17 residues. CDR3 region: CASSQDLYLRFYVEQFF. The CDR3 nucleotides are TGCGCCAGCAGCCAAGATCTTTACCTTCGCTTCTACGTTGAGCAGTTCTTC.

V gene TRBV6-1 combines with J gene TRBJ1-3; D gene uncertain. V lost 8 bases to trimming and J lost 4 bases, with 12 bases between them. Germline V gene lookup returns CDR1 MNHNS and CDR2 SASEGT. The CDR3 length is 13 residues. The CDR3 nucleotides are TGTGCCAGCGATGGGAACGTCGGAAACACCATATATTTT. The encoded protein is CASDGNVGNTIYF.

This clonotype was detected a few times. J is TRBJ2-2 and V is TRBV20-1; 7 bases match TRBD2. Germline V gene data show CDR1 as DFQATT and CDR2 as SNEGSKA (reference sequence). V dropped 1 base and J dropped 6; count of bases not matched to a gene: 14. This CDR3 region has 17 residues. The DNA for the CDR3 is TGCAGTGCTAGAGGGACGGGAGGCCCGGTCGGACCCGGGGAGCTGTTTTTT. Its protein product is CSARGTGGPVGPGELFF.

This clonotype was seen ten or more times. The chain employs TRBV3-1 and TRBJ1-1; D is unclear. The CDR3 covers 16 residues. Germline V gene data show CDR1 as LGHDT and CDR2 as YNNKEL (reference sequence). V was clipped by 1 base and J by 1 base, with 13 bases between them. The CDR3 region has the DNA TGTGCCAGCAGCCAAGTAAGAAGAGCACCGAACACTGAAGCTTTCTTT. Translation: CASSQVRRAPNTEAFF.